The clone carrying this T cell receptor (beta chain) was recorded a few times. Repertoires were generated with immunoSEQ multiplex PCR, while TCRdb's copy carries only in-frame clones and drops some. This repertoire shows around 160,000 clones, about 83% found once; its top ten account for 10%. The CDR3 consists of 14 residues. V was shortened by 9 bases and J by 7 bases, with 16 bases between the two germline ends. Germline V gene data show CDR1 as MNHEY and CDR2 as SMNVEV (reference sequence). These data come from a study of blood T cell repertoires in COVID-19. The overall study: The study drew acute and convalescent COVID-19 samples from the United States, Italy and Spain. The cDNA or gDNA used as material had been derived from T cells, B-cell-depleted T cells, or PBMCs.

While infection was still active, Seattle patients were enrolled and then followed longitudinally. The rearrangement uses TRBV27 and TRBJ1-6; the D gene is possibly TRBD1 (5 bases). The sequence came from a woman aged 70-85 years with COVID-19, enrolled during active disease. Material for sequencing was peripheral blood. CDR3: CASRLRVGNSPLHF. The CDR3 bases are TGTGCCAGTAGACTCAGGGTGGGCAATTCACCCCTCCACTTT.